Listed here are 7 T cell receptor beta chains from one sample, sequenced in a study of blood T cell repertoires in COVID-19. Method: immunoSEQ multiplex PCR; TCRdb's copy keeps in-frame clones and lacks some. The sample records approximately 120,000 clones, roughly 80% being singletons. Sequences were obtained from peripheral blood. These receptors came from a man at least 80 years old with COVID-19, enrolled during active disease.

The rearrangement links TRBV19 to TRBJ2-5; possibly TRBD2 for D (5 bases). The CDR3 covers 15 residues. Trimming left V 2 bases short and J 2 bases short, with 12 bases between. Looked up from germline, CDR1 is LNHDA and CDR2 is SQIVND (reference sequence). The CDR3 DNA sequence: TGTGCCAGTAGTATACAGCTCCGGGGACAAGAGACCCAGTACTTC. It specifies CASSIQLRGQETQYF. The variable domain in full, completed from reference TRBV19 and TRBJ2-5, reads DGGITQSPKYLFRKEGQNVTLSCEQNLNHDAMYWYRQDPGQGLRLIYYSQIVNDFQKGDIAEGYSVSREKKESFPLTVTSAQKNPTAFYLCASSIQLRGQETQYFGPGTRLLVL.

The rearrangement uses TRBV7-2 and TRBJ2-1, with D perhaps matching TRBD2 (5 bases). Trimming removed 0 bases at V and 6 bases at J, with 9 bases between. Germline values: CDR1 SGHTA, CDR2 FQGNSA. This CDR3 region has 14 residues. The CDR3 reads CASSLASTSNEQFF. The CDR3 nucleotides read TGTGCCAGCAGCTTAGCCTCAACTAGCAATGAGCAGTTCTTC.

This clone showed up just a few times. This chain joins TRBV25-1 and TRBJ2-7; D unresolved. V was cut by 5 bases and J by 4 bases, with 6 bases left in between. The CDR3 loop spans 11 amino acids. From germline, CDR1 is MGHDK and CDR2 SYGVNS. The CDR3 coding sequence is TGTGCCAGCAGTAGCAGGTACGAGCAGTACTTC. This gives the protein CASSSRYEQYF.

The chain joins TRBV7-9 to TRBJ1-5; possible D gene TRBD1, 5 bases. CDR1 and CDR2 from the germline V gene are SEHNR and FQNEAQ (reference sequence). V was clipped by 1 base and J by 0 bases, with 10 bases between them. The CDR3 runs 16 residues. CDR3 DNA: TGTGCCAGCAGCTTAGGTCCAGGGAATAGCAATCAGCCCCAGCATTTT. It translates to CASSLGPGNSNQPQHF.

V usage is TRBV6-5 and J usage is TRBJ2-5; the match to TRBD1 covers 7 bases. Germline trimming cut 6 bases from V and 1 base from J; bases unmatched to any gene: 5. This CDR3 has 14 amino acids. The V gene's germline CDR1 is MNHEY and CDR2 SVGAGI. This CDR3 reads CASRDTGAQETQYF. In DNA form, the CDR3 reads TGTGCCAGCAGAGATACAGGGGCCCAAGAGACCCAGTACTTC.

A single count supports this clone. The V gene is TRBV29-1, the J gene TRBJ1-2; 7 nucleotides match TRBD1. Germline V lookup: CDR1 SQVTM, CDR2 ANQGSEA. Trimming took 7 bases from V and 6 from J; bases not matched to a gene: 8. This CDR3 has 12 amino acids. CDR3 loop: CSAGQTGDGYTF. The DNA of the CDR3 is TGCAGCGCTGGACAAACAGGGGATGGCTACACCTTC.

This clone was observed once. The rearrangement joins TRBV30 to TRBJ1-1; TRBD1 aligns across 9 bases. This CDR3 spans 15 amino acids. J was trimmed by 0 bases and V by 4 bases; bases with no gene match: 6. From germline, CDR1 is GTSNPN and CDR2 SVGIG (reference sequence). The CDR3 sequence is CAWIRTGAVNTEAFF. The CDR3 nucleotides are TGTGCCTGGATAAGGACAGGGGCCGTGAACACTGAAGCTTTCTTT.